This TCR beta chain was profiled in a study of cytomegalovirus exposure and HLA in healthy donors. Primers for the PCR totalled 60 Vbeta and 13 Jbeta. Generated by immunoSEQ multiplex PCR, the TCRdb table keeps only in-frame clones and is missing some. In the table there are more than 40,000 clones, 81% of which are singletons. To note about this clone: Its antigen is as yet unknown.

Regarding the study as a whole: The productive fraction for most TCR beta V segments was about 90% or about 30% in an earlier analysis. Cytomegalovirus association was listed for about 160 TCR beta chains.

The CDR3 consists of 13 residues. Germline CDR1 reads MNHEY; CDR2 reads SMNVEV (reference sequence). V was trimmed by 4 bases and J by 0 bases, leaving 6 bases between them. Sequences were obtained from PBMCs. The receptor's source is a man aged 45 to 65 in good health and CMV-seronegative. This rearrangement joins TRBV27 to TRBJ1-1; no reliable D call. The CDR3 reads CASSSQMNTEAFF. In nucleotides, the CDR3 is TGTGCCAGCAGTTCACAAATGAACACTGAAGCTTTCTTT.